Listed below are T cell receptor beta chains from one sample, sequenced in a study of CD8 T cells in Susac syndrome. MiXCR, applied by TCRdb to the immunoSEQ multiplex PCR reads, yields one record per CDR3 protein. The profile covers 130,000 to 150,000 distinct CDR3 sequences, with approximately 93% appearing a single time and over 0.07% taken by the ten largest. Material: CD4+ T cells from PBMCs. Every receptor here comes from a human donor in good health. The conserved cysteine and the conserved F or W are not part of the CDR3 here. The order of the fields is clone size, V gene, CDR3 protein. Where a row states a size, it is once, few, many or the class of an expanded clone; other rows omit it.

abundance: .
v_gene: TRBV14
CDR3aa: ASRDGGRPSYEQY

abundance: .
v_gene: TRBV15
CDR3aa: ATSRDQDRGEQY

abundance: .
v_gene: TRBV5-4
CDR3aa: ASSLALLNTEAF

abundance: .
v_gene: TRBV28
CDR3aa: ASSPSSGRANTGELF

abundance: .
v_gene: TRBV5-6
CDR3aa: ASSSLQGAGQETQY

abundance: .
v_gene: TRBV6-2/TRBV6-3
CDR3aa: ASSPKLRGITGELF

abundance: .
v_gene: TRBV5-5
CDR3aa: ASSLVLLAGADTQY

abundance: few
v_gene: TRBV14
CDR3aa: ASSQARDRHYEQY

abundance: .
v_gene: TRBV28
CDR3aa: ASSSRLEQY

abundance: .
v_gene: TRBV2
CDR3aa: ASSPGFGNYGYT

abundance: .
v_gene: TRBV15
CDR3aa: ATSRGGGGDGELF

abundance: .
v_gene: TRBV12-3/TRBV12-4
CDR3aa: ASSPTVFQGAEAF

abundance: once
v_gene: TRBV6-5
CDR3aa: ASSPGRNEKLF

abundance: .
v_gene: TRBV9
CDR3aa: ASSVAGKETQY

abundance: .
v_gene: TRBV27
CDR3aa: ASSFWGQEANYGYT

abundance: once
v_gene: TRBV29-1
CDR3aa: SGGALSGSSYNEQF

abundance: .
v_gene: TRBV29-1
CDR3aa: SVGGLRLAISTDTQY

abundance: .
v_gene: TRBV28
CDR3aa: ASRHMGHQGPSGNTIY

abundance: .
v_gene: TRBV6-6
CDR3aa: ASSTLGRGDQPQH

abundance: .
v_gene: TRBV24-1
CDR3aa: ATSGILDGELF

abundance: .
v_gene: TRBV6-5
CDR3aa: ASTRGNTIY

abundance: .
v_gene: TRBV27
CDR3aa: ASSLFQETQY

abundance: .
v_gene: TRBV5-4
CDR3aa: ASSRSGTGLGEQY

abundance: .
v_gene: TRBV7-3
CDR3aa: ASSSLAGGQTDTQY

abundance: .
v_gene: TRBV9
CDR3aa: ASSVGASGSRYNEQF

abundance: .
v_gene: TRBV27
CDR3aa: ASSIGGGGYT

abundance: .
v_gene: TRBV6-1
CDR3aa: ASSETLGRYYGYT

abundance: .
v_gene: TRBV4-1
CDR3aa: ASSPGEPYEQY

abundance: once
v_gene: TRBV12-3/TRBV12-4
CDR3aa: ASSFESPQH

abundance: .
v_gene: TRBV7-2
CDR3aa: ASTLERSLGEQF

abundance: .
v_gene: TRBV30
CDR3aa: TWSIKTGMNTEAF

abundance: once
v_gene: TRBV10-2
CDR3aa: ASSDGTGVSNQPQH

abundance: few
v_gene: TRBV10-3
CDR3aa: AIRGSLSYEQY

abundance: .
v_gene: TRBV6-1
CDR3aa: ALDHGGQGNIQY

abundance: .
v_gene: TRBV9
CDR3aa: ASSVLSGAGELF

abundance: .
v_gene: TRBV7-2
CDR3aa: ASSFGGKQETQY

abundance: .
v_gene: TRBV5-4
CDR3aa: ASRLAGGIYNEQF

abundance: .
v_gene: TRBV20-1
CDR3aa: SASGSTPYNEQF

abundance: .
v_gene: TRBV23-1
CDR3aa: ASVLQGLNYEQY

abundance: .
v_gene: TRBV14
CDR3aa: ASSLNTGTASTEQF

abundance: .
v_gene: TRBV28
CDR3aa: ASSGLAGAY

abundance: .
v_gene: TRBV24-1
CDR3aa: ATSAVRGGYT

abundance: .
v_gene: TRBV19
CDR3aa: ASRPPRHLSNEKLF

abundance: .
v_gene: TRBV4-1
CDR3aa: ASSQEGVSSYNEQF

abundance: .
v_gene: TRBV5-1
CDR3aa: ASSLTTDTEAF

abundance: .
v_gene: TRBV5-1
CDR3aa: ASSGGTVLNEKLF

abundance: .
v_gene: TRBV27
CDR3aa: ASSWGTGPEQY

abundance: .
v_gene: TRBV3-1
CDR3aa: ASSQVGGSAETQY

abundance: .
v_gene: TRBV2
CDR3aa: ATSPGQGDYGYT

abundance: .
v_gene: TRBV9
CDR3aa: ASSVNWTAFGNEQY

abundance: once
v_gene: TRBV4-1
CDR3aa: ASRRLAQSYNEQF

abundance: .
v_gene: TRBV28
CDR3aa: ASRDSTTYEQY

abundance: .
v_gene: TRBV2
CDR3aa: ASRQEGSTGELF

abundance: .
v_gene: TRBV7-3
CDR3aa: ASSLNPGGLNIQY